This TCR beta chain was sequenced for a study of shared clonotypes between healthy human individuals (dated by TCRdb to between 2020 and 2021). Turning to the overall study: The cohort comprised two women and a few men aged 18 to 49 years. Blood TCR repertoires of five healthy adults were deeply sequenced to estimate repertoire size and the extent of clonotype sharing between individuals. Different laboratories and diverse techniques were used to prepare libraries and sequence TCR repertoires, to increase sequencing depth and limit assay-specific biases. Between about 0.85 and 9.5 billion PBMCs per donor were obtained by leukapheresis.

Results the study describes overall, beyond this receptor: Sampling was restricted to blood, and TCR repertoires in tissue are likely to differ from TCR repertoires in blood. Based on pairwise subsampling, the degree of clonotype sharing among donors was expected to be affected by sequencing depth. Because the study included a small number of donors, the genetic and exposure-history diversity represented was limited.

This clone turned up a few times. The clone's antigen remains unknown. No much larger clonotype is one base removed from it; base qualities were not supplied. Here V drops 4 bases and J drops 4 bases, and the junction holds 2 bases not matched to any gene. CDR1 and CDR2, looked up from the germline V gene (reference sequence), are PRHDT and FYEKMQ. The CDR3, cysteine through phenylalanine, is 13 amino acids long. Only the CDR3 DNA is retained, 39 bases long and in frame from the first base. Using the deep immunoSEQ assay, multiplex PCR amplified TCR CDR3 regions from genomic DNA. For each cell subset, the extracted genomic DNA was distributed evenly across all wells of several immunoSEQ 96-well plates, and each plate served as one replicate. Each replicate PCR for unsorted PBMC received roughly 300 ng genomic DNA, equal to about 30,000 T cell genomes. Genomic DNA from unsorted PBMC was sequenced over ten immunoSEQ deep assay plates. Purified libraries were quantified with a Qubit 3.0 fluorometer, sized on a Bioanalyzer 2100, and re-quantified with the KAPA Library Quantification kit. Every immunoSEQ 96-well plate was sequenced on a separate single-read 150-cycle Illumina NextSeq 550 flow cell. On the study's bioinformatics: Because the immunoSEQ output included only junctional sequences and no quality scores, the filtering could not be the same as the filtering used for full-length reads. Sequences were annotated with PyIR, a Python wrapper for IgBLAST v1.9, and V/J genes and CDR3 were assigned using IMGT germline references. Reads were filtered out if the reads had weak V/J assignments (E-value above 1e-6), no CDR3, stop codons, out-of-frame junctions, or ambiguous translated residues. V3J clonotypes were defined by identical inferred V gene, J gene, and CDR3 amino acid sequence. The percentage overlap between two repertoires was calculated by dividing the number of shared unique clonotypes by the size of the smaller repertoire. Repertoire richness was assessed with RTK rarefaction, the Chao1 estimator, and Recon v2.1 estimates of unobserved clonotypes. Sourced from immuneACCESS, this table was stored by TCRdb with only in-frame sequences that have V and J called. A share of the clones is absent; for the studies checked, an unresolved V gene accounts for under half, and the remainder has no known explanation. The DNA gave D and trimming, while V, J and clone size come from that table. For this sample there are approximately 500,000 clones; over 75% appear just once. The ten largest clones represent roughly 13% of the sample.

Healthy HIV-negative adults with no recently reported acute infections or vaccinations were included as donors. Every donor was a Caucasian adult living in Nashville, Tennessee, USA. In the unsorted samples, 90 million or so PBMCs were counted, and genomic DNA was extracted using the QIAamp DNA Blood Mini kit. Blood was obtained by leukapheresis, after which PBMCs were separated by Ficoll-Histopaque density gradient centrifugation and cryopreserved in liquid nitrogen vapor phase. This TCR derives from a woman aged 40-49 years in good health. Some clones in this sample may be carry-over from other donors' samples. The sequenced material came from PBMCs. The chain is encoded by TRBV13 joined to TRBJ2-5, and TRBD1 aligns with 8 junction nucleotides. Here the CDR3 is given as CASSSGQGETQYF. The DNA sequence is TGTGCCAGCAGCTCAGGACAGGGAGAGACCCAGTACTTC.